What follows describes a single T cell receptor (beta chain). This record belongs to a study of control samples from healthy donors and cancer patients. Clones were sequenced by immunoSEQ multiplex PCR, and TCRdb holds only the in-frame ones, with some missing. The repertoire consists of under 140,000 clones, with 88% occurring once and the leading ten covering 3.7%. The germline CDR1 and CDR2 sequences are LGHDT and YNNKEL (reference sequence). The CDR3 loop spans 14 amino acids. V lost 2 bases, J lost 2 bases, and 2 bases stayed unmatched. Sequenced input: PBMCs. J is TRBJ2-7 and V is TRBV3-1 (or the pseudogene TRBV3-2), with TRBD2 identical over 8 bases. The source is an older woman with lung cancer. The CDR3 DNA reads TGTGCCAGCAGCCAACTAGCGGGCGCCTACGAGCAGTACTTC. As protein: CASSQLAGAYEQYF.